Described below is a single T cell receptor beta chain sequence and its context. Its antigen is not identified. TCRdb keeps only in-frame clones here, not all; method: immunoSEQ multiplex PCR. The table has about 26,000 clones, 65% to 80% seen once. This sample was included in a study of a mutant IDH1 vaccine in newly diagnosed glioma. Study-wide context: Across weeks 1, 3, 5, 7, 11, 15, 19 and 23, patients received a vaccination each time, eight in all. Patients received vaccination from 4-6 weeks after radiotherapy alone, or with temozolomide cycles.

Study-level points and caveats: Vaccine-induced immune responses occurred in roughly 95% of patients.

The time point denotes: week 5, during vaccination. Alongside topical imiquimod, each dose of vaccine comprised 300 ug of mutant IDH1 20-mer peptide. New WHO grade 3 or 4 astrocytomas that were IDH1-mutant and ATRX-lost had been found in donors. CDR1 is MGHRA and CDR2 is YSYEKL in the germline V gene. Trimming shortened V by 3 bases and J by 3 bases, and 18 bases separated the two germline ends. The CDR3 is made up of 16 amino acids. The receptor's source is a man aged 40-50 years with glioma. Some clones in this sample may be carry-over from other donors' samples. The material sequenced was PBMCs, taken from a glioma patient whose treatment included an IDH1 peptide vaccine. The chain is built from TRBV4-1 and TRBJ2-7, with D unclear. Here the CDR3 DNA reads TGCGCCAGCAGCCAGTCAGCAGGCGTACCCTTCTACGAGCAGTACTTC. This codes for CASSQSAGVPFYEQYF.